This T cell receptor beta chain appears in the sequencing data of a study of CD8 T cells in ankylosing spondylitis. Notes on the study in general: Seemingly characteristic of ankylosing spondylitis blood was a TCR beta motif consisting of under 10 highly homologous variants. CD8+ cells made up the disease-linked clones, which were relatively rare in peripheral blood. Some motif variants were previously reported in reactive arthritis synovial fluid and blood.

V gave up 5 bases and J gave up 2 bases; unmatched junction bases: 7. CDR3 length: 16 amino acids. Per the germline V gene, CDR1 is KGHDR and CDR2 is SFDVKD. This clonotype was found a few times. The antigen is unknown. Libraries of TCR beta came from quantitative 5'-RACE with molecular barcodes. MiXCR, run by TCRdb on the 5' RACE reads, gives a single entry per CDR3 protein. The sample contains approximately 220,000 distinct CDR3 sequences, about 26% of which appear only once. The source is a male donor with ankylosing spondylitis or in good health (not recorded which). The chain couples TRBV24-1 to TRBJ1-5; 8 positions agree with TRBD1. Input material: blood, either unsorted or a sorted T cell fraction (not recorded which). DNA for the CDR3: TGTGCCACCAGTGTCTTGACAGGGGACGGCAATCAGCCCCAGCATTTT. This codes for CATSVLTGDGNQPQHF.